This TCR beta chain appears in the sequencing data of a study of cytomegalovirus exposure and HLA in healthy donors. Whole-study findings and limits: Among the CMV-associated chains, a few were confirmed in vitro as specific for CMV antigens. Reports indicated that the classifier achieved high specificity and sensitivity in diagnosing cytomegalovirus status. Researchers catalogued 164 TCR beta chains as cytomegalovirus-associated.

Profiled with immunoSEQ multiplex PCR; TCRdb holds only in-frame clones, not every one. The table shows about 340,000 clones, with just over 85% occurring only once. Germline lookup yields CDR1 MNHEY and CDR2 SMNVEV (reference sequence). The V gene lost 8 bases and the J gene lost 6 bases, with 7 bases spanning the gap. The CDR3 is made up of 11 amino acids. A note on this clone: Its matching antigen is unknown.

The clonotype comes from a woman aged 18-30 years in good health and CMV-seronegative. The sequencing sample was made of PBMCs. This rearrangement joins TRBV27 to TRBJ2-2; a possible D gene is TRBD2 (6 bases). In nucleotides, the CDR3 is TGTGCCAGCTTAGCGGCCGGGGAGCTGTTTTTT. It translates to CASLAAGELFF.